This T cell receptor beta chain is from a study of shared clonotypes between healthy human individuals. This clone has a single count. Its target is unknown. Trimming pared 7 bases from V and 7 bases from J, leaving 21 bases between. The germline CDR1 and CDR2 sequences are SGHNT and YYREEE (reference sequence). This CDR3 is 15 amino acids long. Overall study findings and caveats: Sampling covered blood only; tissue repertoires likely differ.

Naive CD4+ cells were CD45RA-selected; the remaining cells were memory. Only in-frame clones appear in the TCRdb table, and some are missing; sequencing was by immunoSEQ multiplex PCR. Of 2 million to 2.5 million clones detected, roughly 92% appear once; the ten largest clones hold 0.3% to 0.45%. The V and J genes are TRBV5-4 and TRBJ2-1, with D perhaps TRBD1 or TRBD2 (6 bases each). The sequence derives from a man younger than 35 in good health. Some clones in this sample may be carry-over from other donors' samples. The specimen was naive CD4+ T cells from PBMCs. Subset of the sample: CD45RA+ positively selected. In DNA form, the CDR3 reads TGTGCCAGCGGGGGCAGGGAAAGAGGAGGGAATGAGCAGTTCTTC. Residues: CASGGRERGGNEQFF.